This T cell receptor (beta chain) is from a study of beta chain features in type 1 diabetes. Study overall: Healthy donors, compared against patients, showed similar age, gender and cell yields.

Sequencing targeted expressed TCRB transcripts, as all isolated RNA had been reverse transcribed. The table came from immunoSEQ multiplex PCR; TCRdb's copy has only in-frame clones and leaves some out. The repertoire holds under 400,000 clones, with around 13% as singletons. Study conclusions and caveats: Still unanswered here is whether HLA type influences TCRB rearrangement.

The CDR3 has 14 residues. Germline V gene lookup returns CDR1 MNHEY and CDR2 SVGAGI. After removal of 4 bases from V and 2 bases from J, the junction contained 1 base not matched to a gene. This clone was found once. Its antigen is not identified. The sequence was obtained from a man aged 18-30 years in good health. Sequencing was performed on naive CD4+ T cells from blood. The rearrangement joins TRBV6-5 to TRBJ1-3, with 8 nucleotides matching TRBD1. CDR3 bases: TGTGCCAGCAGTTTACAGGGGGCTGGAAACACCATATATTTT. Translated, it gives CASSLQGAGNTIYF.